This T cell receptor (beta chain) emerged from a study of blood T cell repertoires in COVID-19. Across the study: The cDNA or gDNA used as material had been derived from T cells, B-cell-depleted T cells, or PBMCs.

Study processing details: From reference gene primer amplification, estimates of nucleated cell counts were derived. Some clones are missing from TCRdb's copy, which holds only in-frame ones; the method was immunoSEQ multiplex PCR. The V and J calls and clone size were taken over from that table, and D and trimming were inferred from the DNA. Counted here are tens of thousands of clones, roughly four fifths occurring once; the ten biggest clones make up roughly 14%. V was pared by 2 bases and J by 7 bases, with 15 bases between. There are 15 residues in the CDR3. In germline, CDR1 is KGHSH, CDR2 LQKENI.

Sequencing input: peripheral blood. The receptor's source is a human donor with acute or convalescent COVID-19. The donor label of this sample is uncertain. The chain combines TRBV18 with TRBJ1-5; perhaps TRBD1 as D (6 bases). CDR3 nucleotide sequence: TGTGCCAGCTCACCAGAGACAGGTTTCGGACAGCCCCAGCATTTT. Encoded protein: CASSPETGFGQPQHF. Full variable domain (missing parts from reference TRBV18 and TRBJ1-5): NAGVMQNPRHLVRRRGQEARLRCSPMKGHSHVYWYRQLPEEGLKFMVYLQKENIIDESGMPKERFSAEFPKEGPSILRIQQVVRGDSAAYFCASSPETGFGQPQHFGDGTRLSIL.